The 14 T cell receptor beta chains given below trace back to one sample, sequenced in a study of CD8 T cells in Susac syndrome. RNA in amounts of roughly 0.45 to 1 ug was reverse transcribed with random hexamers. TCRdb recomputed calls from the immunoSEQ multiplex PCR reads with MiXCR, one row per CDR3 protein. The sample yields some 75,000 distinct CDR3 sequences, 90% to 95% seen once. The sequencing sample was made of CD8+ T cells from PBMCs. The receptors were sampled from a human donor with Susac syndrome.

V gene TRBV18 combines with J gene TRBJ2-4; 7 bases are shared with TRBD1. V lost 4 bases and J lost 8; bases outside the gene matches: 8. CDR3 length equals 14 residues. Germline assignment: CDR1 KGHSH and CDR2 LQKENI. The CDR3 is CASSQPDRVDIQYF. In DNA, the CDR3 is TGTGCCAGCTCACAACCCGACAGGGTGGACATTCAGTACTTC. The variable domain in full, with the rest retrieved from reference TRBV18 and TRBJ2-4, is NAGVMQNPRHLVRRRGQEARLRCSPMKGHSHVYWYRQLPEEGLKFMVYLQKENIIDESGMPKERFSAEFPKEGPSILRIQQVVRGDSAAYFCASSQPDRVDIQYFGAGTRLSVL.

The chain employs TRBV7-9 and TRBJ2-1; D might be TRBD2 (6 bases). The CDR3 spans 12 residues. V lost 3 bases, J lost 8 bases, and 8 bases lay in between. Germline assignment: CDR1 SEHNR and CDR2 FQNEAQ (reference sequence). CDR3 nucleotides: TGTGCCAGCAGCTTGACTAGTTATGAGCAGTTCTTC. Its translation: CASSLTSYEQFF.

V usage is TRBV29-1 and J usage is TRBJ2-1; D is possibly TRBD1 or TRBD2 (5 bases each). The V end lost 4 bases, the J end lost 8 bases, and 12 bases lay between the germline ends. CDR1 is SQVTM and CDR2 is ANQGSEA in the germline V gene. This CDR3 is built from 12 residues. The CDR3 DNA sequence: TGCAGCGTTGGTGAGGGGACGGATGAGCAGTTCTTC. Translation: CSVGEGTDEQFF.

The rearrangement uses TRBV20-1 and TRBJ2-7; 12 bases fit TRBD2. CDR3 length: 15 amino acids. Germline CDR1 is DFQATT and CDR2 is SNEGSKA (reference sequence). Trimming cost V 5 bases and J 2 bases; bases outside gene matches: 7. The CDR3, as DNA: TGCAGTGCTTCCCGACTAGCGGGGGACACCTACGAGCAGTACTTC. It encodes CSASRLAGDTYEQYF.

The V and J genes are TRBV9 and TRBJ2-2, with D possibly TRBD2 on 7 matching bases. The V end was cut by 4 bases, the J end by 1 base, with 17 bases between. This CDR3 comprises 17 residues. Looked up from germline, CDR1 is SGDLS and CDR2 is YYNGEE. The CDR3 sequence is CASSFTGGAQNTGELFF. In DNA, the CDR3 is TGTGCCAGCAGCTTTACTGGGGGGGCCCAGAACACCGGGGAGCTGTTTTTT.

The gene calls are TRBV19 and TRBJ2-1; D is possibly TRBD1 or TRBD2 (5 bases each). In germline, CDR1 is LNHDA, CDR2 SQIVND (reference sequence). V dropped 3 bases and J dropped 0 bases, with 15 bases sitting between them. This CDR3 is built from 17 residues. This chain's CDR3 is CASSMVLGESSYNEQFF. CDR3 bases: TGTGCCAGTAGTATGGTCTTGGGGGAAAGCTCCTACAATGAGCAGTTCTTC.

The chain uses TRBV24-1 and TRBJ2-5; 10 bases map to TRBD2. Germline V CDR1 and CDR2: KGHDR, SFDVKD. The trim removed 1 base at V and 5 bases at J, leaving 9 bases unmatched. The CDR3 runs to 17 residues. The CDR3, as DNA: TGTGCCACCAGTGATTTAGAAAGCGGGAGGGCCGTGGAGACCCAGTACTTC. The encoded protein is CATSDLESGRAVETQYF.

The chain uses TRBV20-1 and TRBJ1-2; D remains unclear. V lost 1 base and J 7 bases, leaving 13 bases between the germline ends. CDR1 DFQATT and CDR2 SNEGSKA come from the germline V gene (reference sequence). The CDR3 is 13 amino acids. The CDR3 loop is CSARVGGPSGYTF. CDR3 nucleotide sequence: TGCAGTGCTAGAGTGGGAGGGCCGTCTGGCTACACCTTC.

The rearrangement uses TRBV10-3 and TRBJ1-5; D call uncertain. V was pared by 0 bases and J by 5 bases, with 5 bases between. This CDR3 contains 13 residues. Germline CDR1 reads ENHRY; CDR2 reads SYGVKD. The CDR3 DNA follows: TGTGCCATCAGTGAGTCTATAGATCAGCCCCAGCATTTT. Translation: CAISESIDQPQHF.

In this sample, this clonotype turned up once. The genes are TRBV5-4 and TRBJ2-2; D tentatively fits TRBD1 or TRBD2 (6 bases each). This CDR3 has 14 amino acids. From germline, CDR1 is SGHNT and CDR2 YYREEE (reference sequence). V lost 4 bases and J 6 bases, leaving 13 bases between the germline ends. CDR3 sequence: CASSPPGAPGELFF. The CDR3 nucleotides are TGTGCCAGCAGCCCCCCGGGGGCCCCCGGGGAGCTGTTTTTT.

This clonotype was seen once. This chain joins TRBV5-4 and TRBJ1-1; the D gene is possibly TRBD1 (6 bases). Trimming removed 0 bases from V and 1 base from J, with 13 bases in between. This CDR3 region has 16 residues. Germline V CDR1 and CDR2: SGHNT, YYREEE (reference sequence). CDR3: CASSLGGRAPNTEAFF. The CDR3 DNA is TGTGCCAGCAGCTTGGGGGGGCGGGCGCCGAACACTGAAGCTTTCTTT.

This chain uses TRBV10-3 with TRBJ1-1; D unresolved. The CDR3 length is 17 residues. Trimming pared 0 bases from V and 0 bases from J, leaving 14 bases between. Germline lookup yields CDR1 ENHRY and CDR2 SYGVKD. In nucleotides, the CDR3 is TGTGCCATCAGTGAGTCAGTGGGCGGCTCCATGAACACTGAAGCTTTCTTT. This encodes CAISESVGGSMNTEAFF.

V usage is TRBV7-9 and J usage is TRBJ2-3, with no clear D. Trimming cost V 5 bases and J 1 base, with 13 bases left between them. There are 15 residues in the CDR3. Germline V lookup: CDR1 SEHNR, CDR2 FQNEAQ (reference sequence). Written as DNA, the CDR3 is TGTGCCAGCAGCCCACTCCCCCGGGGCACAGATACGCAGTATTTT. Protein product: CASSPLPRGTDTQYF. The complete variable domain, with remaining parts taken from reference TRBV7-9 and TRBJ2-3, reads DTGVSQNPRHKITKRGQNVTFRCDPISEHNRLYWYRQTLGQGPEFLTYFQNEAQLEKSRLLSDRFSAERPKGSFSTLEIQRTEQGDSAMYLCASSPLPRGTDTQYFGPGTRLTVL.

The CDR3 is CSAKGGASNTEAFF. CDR3 in DNA: TGCAGCGCAAAAGGGGGCGCCTCGAACACTGAAGCTTTCTTT. This chain connects TRBV29-1 to TRBJ1-1, with 7 bases fitting TRBD1. Germline CDR1 and CDR2: SQVTM and ANQGSEA. Trimming at V came to 7 bases and at J to 1 base, leaving 9 bases not matched to a gene. The CDR3 sequence is 14 residues long.